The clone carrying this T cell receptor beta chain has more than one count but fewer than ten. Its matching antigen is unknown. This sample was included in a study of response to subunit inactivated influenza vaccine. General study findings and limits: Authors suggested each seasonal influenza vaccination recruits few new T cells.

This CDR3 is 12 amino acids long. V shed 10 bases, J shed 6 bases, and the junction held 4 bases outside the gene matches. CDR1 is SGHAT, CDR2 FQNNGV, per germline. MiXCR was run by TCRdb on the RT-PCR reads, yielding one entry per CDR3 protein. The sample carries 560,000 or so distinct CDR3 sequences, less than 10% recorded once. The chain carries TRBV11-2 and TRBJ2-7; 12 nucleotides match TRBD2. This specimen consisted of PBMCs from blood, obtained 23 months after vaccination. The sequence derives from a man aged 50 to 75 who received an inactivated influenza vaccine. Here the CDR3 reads CATSGGVFEQYF. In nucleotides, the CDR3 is TGTGCCACTAGCGGGGGGGTTTTCGAGCAGTACTTC.